This TCR beta chain was recovered during a study of blood T cell repertoires in COVID-19. Study context: Samples taken during acute and convalescent COVID-19 were collected in the United States, Italy and Spain.

This CDR3 has 15 amino acids. V lost 3 bases, J lost 4 bases, and 9 bases stayed unmatched. CDR1 and CDR2 from the germline V gene are SNHLY and FYNNEI. This clone was picked up a small number of times. How the authors handled the data: Cell counts per sample came from amplifying reference gene primers. Using immunoSEQ multiplex PCR, the repertoire was profiled, and TCRdb retains in-frame clones only, with some absent. Clone size and V and J calls were adopted from that table, with D and trimming inferred from the DNA. The table records around 200,000 clones, 84% of them present only once. Input material: peripheral blood. The chain carries TRBV2 and TRBJ2-7; 7 nucleotides match TRBD1. The sequence was obtained from a human donor in a cohort sampled during active COVID-19. The CDR3 region has the DNA TGTGCCAGCAGTGAGGGGCAGGGGGTAAGTTACGAGCAGTACTTC. It encodes CASSEGQGVSYEQYF.